There are a few counts of the clone carrying this TCR beta chain. The antigen is not known. The CDR3 runs 13 residues. Trimming removed 2 bases from V and 6 bases from J; junction bases left unmatched: 1. The data were taken from a study of response to subunit inactivated influenza vaccine. Whole-study findings and limits: Researchers suggested that each seasonal influenza vaccination recruits few new T cells.

TCRdb analysed the RT-PCR reads with MiXCR anew, one entry per CDR3 protein. The table has just under 250,000 distinct CDR3 sequences, approximately 12% seen once; the top ten hold 7.8%. The V gene is TRBV12-3 or TRBV12-4, the J gene TRBJ1-5; 7 bases are shared with TRBD1. The specimen was non-naive T cells sorted from PBMCs, collected 14 to 15 days before vaccination. This clonotype originated in a man aged 50 to 59 who received an inactivated influenza vaccine. For the CDR3, the DNA is TGTGCCAGCAGTTTAACAGGGGCTCAGCCCCAGCATTTT. Translating it yields CASSLTGAQPQHF.